These 5 T cell receptor beta chains originate from one sample sequenced in a study of CD8+CD57+ T cells in acquired aplastic anemia. Researchers used genomic DNA as the template to profile TCR beta VDJ and CDR3. Using its own MiXCR run on the reads, TCRdb lists one record per CDR3 protein. The table includes roughly 180,000 distinct CDR3 sequences, approximately 49% detected once. Sequenced material: sorted CD4+, CD8+, or CD8+CD57+ T cells (not recorded which) from PBMCs. The receptors here all came from a human donor in good health.

The V call is TRBV2, the J call TRBJ2-5, with 10 bases aligning to TRBD2. The CDR3 contains 15 residues. Unmatched junction bases numbered 4, after V lost 2 bases and J lost 4 bases. The germline V gene has CDR1 SNHLY and CDR2 FYNNEI. The CDR3 reads CASSEWGTSVETQYF. CDR3 nucleotide sequence: TGTGCCAGCAGTGAATGGGGGACTAGCGTAGAGACCCAGTACTTC. The full variable domain, in which reference TRBV2 and TRBJ2-5 provide the parts outside the CDR3, is EPEVTQTPSHQVTQMGQEVILRCVPISNHLYFYWYRQILGQKVEFLVSFYNNEISEKSEIFDDQFSVERPDGSNFTLKIRSTKLEDSAMYFCASSEWGTSVETQYFGPGTRLLVL.

There are many counts of this clonotype. J is TRBJ1-6 and V is TRBV15; possibly TRBD1 for D (5 bases). CDR3 length: 14 amino acids. Germline lookup yields CDR1 LNHNV and CDR2 YYDKDF (reference sequence). Trimming pared 5 bases from V and 7 bases from J, leaving 12 bases between. The CDR3 here is CATSGGGKNSPLHF. The DNA of the CDR3 is TGTGCCACCAGCGGTGGGGGGAAGAATTCACCCCTCCACTTT.

This clonotype was observed many times. The chain carries TRBV2 and TRBJ1-1; D call uncertain. Trimming pared 6 bases from V and 5 bases from J, leaving 7 bases between. From germline, CDR1 is SNHLY and CDR2 FYNNEI. The CDR3 has 11 amino acids. This chain's CDR3 is CASRGWTEAFF. The CDR3 coding sequence is TGTGCCAGCAGGGGATGGACTGAAGCTTTCTTT.

The sample holds many counts of this clonotype. The chain is built from TRBV7-8 and TRBJ1-5; D unclear. The V gene lost 1 base and the J gene lost 3 bases, with 7 bases spanning the gap. Germline V lookup: CDR1 SGHVS, CDR2 FQNEAQ. The CDR3 is made up of 14 amino acids. The CDR3 spells CASSLGGINQPQHF. The CDR3 DNA follows: TGTGCCAGCAGCTTAGGGGGAATCAATCAGCCCCAGCATTTT.

This clonotype came up many times. This chain uses TRBV14 with TRBJ1-2; tentatively, D is TRBD1 (5 bases). Deletions cut 4 bases from V and 3 bases from J, with 21 bases between. This CDR3 is 17 amino acids long. Germline values: CDR1 SGHDN, CDR2 FVKESK. The CDR3 DNA follows: TGTGCCAGCAGCCCTTTCCGGGGGACGTCGGGGGACTATGGCTACACCTTC. This codes for CASSPFRGTSGDYGYTF.